This TCR beta chain was found in a study of T-cell reconstitution after alpha-beta-depleted transplantation in children. Regarding the study as a whole: When one year had passed after transplant, most T-cell counts and diversity came from newly produced T cells. By about two months after transplant, alpha-beta T cells reportedly arose from several hundred graft clones that had expanded. Recipient T cells and thymic progenitors that survived gave rise to the high TCRbeta diversity observed at day 60 in some patients.

The CDR3 is 13 amino acids. Germline assignment: CDR1 LGHDT and CDR2 YNNKEL (reference sequence). V was clipped by 0 bases and J by 4 bases, with 6 bases between them. With respect to this clonotype: Its antigen is unidentified.

For TCRbeta, the library was prepared with unique molecular identifiers. Using its own MiXCR run on the PCR reads, TCRdb lists one record per CDR3 protein. The table has approximately 500,000 distinct CDR3 sequences, approximately 30% seen once. The starting material was PBMCs, obtained before TCRalphabeta/CD19-depleted stem cell transplant. This clonotype was sampled from a boy under three years old with Wiskott-Aldrich syndrome, due to receive a stem cell transplant. The chain has TRBV3-1 and TRBJ2-5; D is unclear. The CDR3 region is CASSQDHGETQYF. CDR3 nucleotide sequence: TGTGCCAGCAGCCAAGATCACGGAGAGACCCAGTACTTC.